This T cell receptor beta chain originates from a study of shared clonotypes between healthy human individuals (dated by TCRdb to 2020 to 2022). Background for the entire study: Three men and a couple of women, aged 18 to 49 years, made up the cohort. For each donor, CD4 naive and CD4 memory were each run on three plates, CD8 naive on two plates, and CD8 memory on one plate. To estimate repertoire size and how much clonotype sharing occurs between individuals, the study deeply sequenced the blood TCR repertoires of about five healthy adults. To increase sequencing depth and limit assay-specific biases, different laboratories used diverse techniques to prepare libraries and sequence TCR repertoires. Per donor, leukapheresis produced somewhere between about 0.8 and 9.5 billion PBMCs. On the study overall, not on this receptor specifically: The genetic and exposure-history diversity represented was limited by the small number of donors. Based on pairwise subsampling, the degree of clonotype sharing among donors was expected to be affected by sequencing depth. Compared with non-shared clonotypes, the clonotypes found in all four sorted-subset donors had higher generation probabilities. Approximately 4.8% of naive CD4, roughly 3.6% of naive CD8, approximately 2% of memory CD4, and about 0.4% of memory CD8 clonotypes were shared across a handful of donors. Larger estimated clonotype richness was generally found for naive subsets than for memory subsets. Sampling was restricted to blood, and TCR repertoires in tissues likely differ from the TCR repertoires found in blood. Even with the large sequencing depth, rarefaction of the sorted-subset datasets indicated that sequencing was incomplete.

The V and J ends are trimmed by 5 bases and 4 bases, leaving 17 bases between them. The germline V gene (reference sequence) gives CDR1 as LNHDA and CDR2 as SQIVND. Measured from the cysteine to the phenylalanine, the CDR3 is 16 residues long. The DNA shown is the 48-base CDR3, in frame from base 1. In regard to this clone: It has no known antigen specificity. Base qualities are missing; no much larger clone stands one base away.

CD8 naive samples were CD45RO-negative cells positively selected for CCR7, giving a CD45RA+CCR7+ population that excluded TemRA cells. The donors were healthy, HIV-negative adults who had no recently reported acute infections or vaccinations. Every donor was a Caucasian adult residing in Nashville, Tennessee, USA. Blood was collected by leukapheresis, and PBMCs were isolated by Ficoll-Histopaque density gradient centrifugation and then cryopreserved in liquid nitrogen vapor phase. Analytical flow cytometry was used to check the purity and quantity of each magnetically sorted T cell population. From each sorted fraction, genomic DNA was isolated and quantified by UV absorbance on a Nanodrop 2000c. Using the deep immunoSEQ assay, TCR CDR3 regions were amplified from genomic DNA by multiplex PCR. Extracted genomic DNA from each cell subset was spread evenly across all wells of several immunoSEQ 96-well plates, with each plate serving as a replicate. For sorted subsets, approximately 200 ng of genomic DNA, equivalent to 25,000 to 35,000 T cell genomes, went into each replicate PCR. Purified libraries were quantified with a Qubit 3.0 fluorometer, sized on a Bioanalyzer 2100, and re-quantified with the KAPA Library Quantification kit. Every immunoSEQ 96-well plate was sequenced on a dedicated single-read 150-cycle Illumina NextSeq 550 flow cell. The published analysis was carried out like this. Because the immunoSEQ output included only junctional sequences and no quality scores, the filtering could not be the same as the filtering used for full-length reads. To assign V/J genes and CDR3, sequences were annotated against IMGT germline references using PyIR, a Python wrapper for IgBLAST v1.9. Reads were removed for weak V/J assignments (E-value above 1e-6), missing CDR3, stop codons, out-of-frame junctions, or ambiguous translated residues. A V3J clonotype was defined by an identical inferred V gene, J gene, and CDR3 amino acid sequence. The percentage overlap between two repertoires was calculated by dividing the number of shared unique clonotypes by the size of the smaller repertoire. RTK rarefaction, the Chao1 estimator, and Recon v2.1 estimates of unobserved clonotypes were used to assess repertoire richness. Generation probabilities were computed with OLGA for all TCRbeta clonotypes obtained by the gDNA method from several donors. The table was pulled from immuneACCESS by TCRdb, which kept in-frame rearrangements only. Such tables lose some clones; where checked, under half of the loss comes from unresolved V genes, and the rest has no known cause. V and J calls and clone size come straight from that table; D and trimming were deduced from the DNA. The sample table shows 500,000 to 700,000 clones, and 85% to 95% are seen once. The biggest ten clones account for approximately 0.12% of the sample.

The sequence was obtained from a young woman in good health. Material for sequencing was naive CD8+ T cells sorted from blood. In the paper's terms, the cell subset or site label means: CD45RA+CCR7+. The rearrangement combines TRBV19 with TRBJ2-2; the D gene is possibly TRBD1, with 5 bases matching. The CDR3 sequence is CASSFQTVIVTGELFF. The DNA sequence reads TGTGCCAGTAGTTTCCAGACAGTAATCGTCACCGGGGAGCTGTTTTTT.